Listed here are 13 T cell receptor beta chains from one sample, sequenced in a study of cytomegalovirus exposure and HLA in healthy donors. Sequenced by immunoSEQ multiplex PCR; TCRdb stores in-frame clones only, minus some. This repertoire shows about 130,000 clones, 89% found once; its top ten account for 0.95% to 1.5%. Sequencing was carried out using PBMCs. All receptors derive from a woman aged 18-30 years in good health and CMV-seronegative.

The count of this clone is one. The chain combines TRBV7-9 with TRBJ2-4, with D unclear. V was cut by 5 bases and J by 8 bases, with 13 bases left in between. The CDR3 runs 13 residues. Germline assignment: CDR1 SEHNR and CDR2 FQNEAQ (reference sequence). Here the CDR3 DNA reads TGTGCCAGCAGCCGAGCATTGTTTGACATTCAGTACTTC. It translates to CASSRALFDIQYF.

This CDR3 reads CASSIQQGKDQPQHF. The CDR3 DNA reads TGTGCCAGCAGCATTCAACAGGGAAAAGATCAGCCCCAGCATTTT. The chain links TRBV6-1 to TRBJ1-5, with D possibly being TRBD1 (6 bases). The V end lost 6 bases, the J end lost 5 bases, and 17 bases lay between the germline ends. Germline lookup yields CDR1 MNHNS and CDR2 SASEGT. There are 15 residues in the CDR3.

V gene TRBV5-4 combines with J gene TRBJ2-5; 9 bases line up with TRBD1. Germline CDR1 reads SGHNT; CDR2 reads YYREEE (reference sequence). With 4 bases clipped from V and 5 bases from J, the junction kept 6 bases outside the gene matches. The CDR3 spans 14 residues. The DNA of the CDR3 is TGTGCCAGCAGCCAGGGACAGGGCTCGGAGACCCAGTACTTC. The encoded protein is CASSQGQGSETQYF.

The CDR3 is CASSVGQKNYGYTF. The DNA for the CDR3 is TGTGCCAGCAGCGTAGGCCAGAAGAACTATGGCTACACCTTC. V is TRBV9 and J is TRBJ1-2; D not certain. Trimming left V 0 bases short and J 2 bases short, with 8 bases between. The CDR3 extends over 14 amino acids. The germline V gene encodes CDR1 SGDLS and CDR2 YYNGEE.

The chain is built from TRBV6-5 and TRBJ2-3; D is unresolved. Germline V lookup: CDR1 MNHEY, CDR2 SVGAGI. Trimming pared 1 base from V and 2 bases from J, leaving 7 bases between. This CDR3 spans 14 amino acids. CDR3 in amino acids: CASSYYRDTDTQYF. Written as DNA, the CDR3 is TGTGCCAGCAGTTACTACAGAGACACAGATACGCAGTATTTT.

The V and J genes are TRBV19 and TRBJ2-7; 9 nucleotides align to TRBD1. CDR1 and CDR2 (germline): LNHDA, SQIVND (reference sequence). V was clipped by 3 bases and J by 6 bases; unmatched bases: 9. CDR3 size: 15 residues. The CDR3 sequence: CASSIRTGASGEQYF. In nucleotides, the CDR3 is TGTGCCAGTAGTATCCGGACAGGGGCGTCGGGCGAGCAGTACTTC. Complete variable domain (other parts from reference TRBV19 and TRBJ2-7): DGGITQSPKYLFRKEGQNVTLSCEQNLNHDAMYWYRQDPGQGLRLIYYSQIVNDFQKGDIAEGYSVSREKKESFPLTVTSAQKNPTAFYLCASSIRTGASGEQYFGPGTRLTVT.

The chain has TRBV27 and TRBJ1-1; D unresolved. The CDR3 has 14 amino acids. V was cut by 1 base and J by 7 bases, with 13 bases left in between. From germline, CDR1 is MNHEY and CDR2 SMNVEV (reference sequence). The CDR3 is CASSLLNEKNEAFF. The CDR3 coding sequence is TGTGCCAGCAGTTTATTAAATGAGAAGAATGAAGCTTTCTTT.

The rearrangement uses TRBV5-1 and TRBJ2-1, with D perhaps TRBD2 (6 bases). V lost 4 bases and J 10 bases, leaving 18 bases between the germline ends. Germline CDR1 and CDR2: SGHRS and YFSETQ. The CDR3 has 14 residues. CDR3 residues: CASSARRLGDEQFF. DNA for the CDR3: TGCGCCAGCAGCGCAAGACGACTAGGAGACGAGCAGTTCTTC.

This chain joins TRBV19 and TRBJ1-1; 7 nucleotides match TRBD1. The CDR3 extends over 15 amino acids. The junction had 6 bases not matched to a gene; V was cut back by 5 bases and J by 0 bases. From germline, CDR1 is LNHDA and CDR2 SQIVND (reference sequence). In nucleotides, the CDR3 is TGTGCCAGTAGTGCCTCGACAGGGTTGAACACTGAAGCTTTCTTT. As protein: CASSASTGLNTEAFF.

The V gene is TRBV6-5, the J gene TRBJ2-1; D perhaps matches TRBD1 (5 bases). This CDR3 has 13 residues. The V gene lost 8 bases and the J gene lost 0 bases, with 8 bases spanning the gap. The germline V gene encodes CDR1 MNHEY and CDR2 SVGAGI. DNA of the CDR3: TGTGCCAGCGGTGGGGCCTCCTACAATGAGCAGTTCTTC. Its translation is CASGGASYNEQFF.

V usage is TRBV19 and J usage is TRBJ1-2; 7 bases match TRBD1. Germline V gives CDR1 LNHDA, CDR2 SQIVND (reference sequence). V gave up 4 bases and J gave up 0 bases; unmatched junction bases: 5. This CDR3 comprises 15 residues. CDR3 DNA: TGTGCCAGTAGTACCAGGGGGGCAACTAACTATGGCTACACCTTC. Its protein product is CASSTRGATNYGYTF.

The chain carries TRBV5-1 and TRBJ2-7, with D possibly being TRBD1 (5 bases). CDR3 length equals 14 residues. CDR1 is SGHRS, CDR2 YFSETQ, per germline. V lost 2 bases, J lost 3 bases, and 12 bases lay in between. The CDR3 sequence is CASSLNPGYYEQYF. CDR3 DNA: TGCGCCAGCAGCTTAAACCCAGGGTACTACGAGCAGTACTTC. The entire variable domain, with the rest obtained from reference TRBV5-1 and TRBJ2-7, is as follows: KAGVTQTPRYLIKTRGQQVTLSCSPISGHRSVSWYQQTPGQGLQFLFEYFSETQRNKGNFPGRFSGRQFSNSRSEMNVSTLELGDSALYLCASSLNPGYYEQYFGPGTRLTVT.

In this sample, this clone turned up a few times. The genes are TRBV2 and TRBJ1-6; TRBD1 aligns across 9 bases. Germline lookup yields CDR1 SNHLY and CDR2 FYNNEI. The CDR3 loop spans 13 amino acids. Unmatched junction bases numbered 4, after V lost 8 bases and J lost 8 bases. In DNA form, the CDR3 reads TGTGCCAGCGCACAGGGGGCTTATTCACCCCTCCACTTT. This translates into CASAQGAYSPLHF.